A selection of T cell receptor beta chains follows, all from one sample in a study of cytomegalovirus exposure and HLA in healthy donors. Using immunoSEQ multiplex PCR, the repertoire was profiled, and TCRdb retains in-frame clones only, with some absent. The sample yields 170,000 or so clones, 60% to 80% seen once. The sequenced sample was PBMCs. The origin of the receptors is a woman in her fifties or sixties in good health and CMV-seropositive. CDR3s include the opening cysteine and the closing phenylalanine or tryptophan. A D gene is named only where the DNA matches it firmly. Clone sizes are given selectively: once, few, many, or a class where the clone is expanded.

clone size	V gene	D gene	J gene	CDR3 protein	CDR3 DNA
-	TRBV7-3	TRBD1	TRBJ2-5	CASSLTQGAGETQYF	TGTGCCAGCAGCTTAACCCAGGGGGCGGGAGAGACCCAGTACTTC
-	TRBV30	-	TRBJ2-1	CAWSLTGNEQFF	TGTGCCTGGAGTTTAACGGGAAATGAGCAGTTCTTC
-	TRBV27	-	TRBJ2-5	CASRPMDFQETQYF	TGTGCCAGCAGGCCAATGGACTTCCAAGAGACCCAGTACTTC
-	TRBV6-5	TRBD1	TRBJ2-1	CASSLDRSHYNEQFF	TGTGCCAGCAGTTTGGACAGGAGCCACTACAATGAGCAGTTCTTC
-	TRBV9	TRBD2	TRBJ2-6	CASSRTSPSSGVNSGANVLTF	TGTGCCAGCAGTCGAACATCCCCGTCTAGCGGGGTAAACTCTGGGGCCAACGTCCTGACTTTC
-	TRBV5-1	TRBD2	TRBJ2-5	CASSLAASGGMGPRYF	TGCGCCAGCAGCTTGGCGGCTAGCGGGGGAATGGGGCCCCGGTACTTC
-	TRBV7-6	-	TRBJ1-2	CASSPRRGGATGYTF	TGTGCCAGCAGCCCCAGACGGGGAGGGGCTACGGGCTACACCTTC
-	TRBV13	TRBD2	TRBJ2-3	CASSFRSGVRTDTQYF	TGTGCCAGCAGCTTTCGAAGCGGGGTTCGCACAGATACGCAGTATTTT
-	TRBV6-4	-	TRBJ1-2	CASSEGEGYGYTF	TGTGCCAGCAGTGAAGGGGAGGGCTATGGCTACACCTTC
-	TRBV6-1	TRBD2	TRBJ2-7	CASSLRDYTYEQYF	TGTGCCAGCAGCCTCCGGGACTACACCTACGAGCAGTACTTC
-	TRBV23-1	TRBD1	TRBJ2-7	CASGAGGLPYEQYF	TGCGCCAGCGGGGCAGGGGGCCTCCCCTACGAGCAGTACTTC
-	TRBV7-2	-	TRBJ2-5	CASSSSYFETQYF	TGTGCCAGCAGCTCTAGTTATTTCGAGACCCAGTACTTC
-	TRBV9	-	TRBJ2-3	CASSVGGADTQYF	TGTGCCAGCAGCGTAGGCGGGGCAGATACGCAGTATTTT
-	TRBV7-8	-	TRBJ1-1	CASSFRQTEAFF	TGTGCCAGCAGTTTCCGACAGACAGAAGCTTTCTTT
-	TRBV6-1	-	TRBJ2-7	CALRDSYEQYF	TGTGCCCTGAGGGATTCCTACGAGCAGTACTTC
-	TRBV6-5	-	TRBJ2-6	CASTLDFSGANVLTF	TGTGCCAGCACTTTGGACTTTTCTGGGGCCAACGTCCTGACTTTC
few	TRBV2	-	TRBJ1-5	CASLDSSNQPQHF	TGTGCCAGTTTAGACAGTAGCAATCAGCCCCAGCATTTT
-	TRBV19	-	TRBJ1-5	CASSIWGQPQHF	TGTGCCAGTAGTATATGGGGCCAGCCCCAGCATTTT
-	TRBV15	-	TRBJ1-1	CATAEDSNTEAFF	TGTGCCACCGCCGAGGATTCGAACACTGAAGCTTTCTTT
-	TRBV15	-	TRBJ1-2	CATSREAGPNYGYTF	TGTGCCACCAGCAGAGAGGCAGGTCCTAACTATGGCTACACCTTC
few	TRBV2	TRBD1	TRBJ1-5	CASTTQGQINQPQHF	TGTGCCAGCACCACCCAGGGACAGATCAATCAGCCCCAGCATTTT
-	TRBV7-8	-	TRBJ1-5	CASSLGSGNQPQHF	TGTGCCAGCAGCTTAGGATCGGGGAATCAGCCCCAGCATTTT
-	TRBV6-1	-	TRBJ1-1	CASSQTRGTEAFF	TGTGCCAGCAGCCAGACTCGGGGCACTGAAGCTTTCTTT
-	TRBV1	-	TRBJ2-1	CTSRLAGGRNNEQFF	TGCACCAGCAGACTAGCGGGGGGGCGAAATAATGAGCAGTTCTTC
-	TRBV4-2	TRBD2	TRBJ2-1	CASSQVTTSGGAHEQFF	TGTGCCAGCAGCCAAGTTACTACTAGCGGGGGGGCCCATGAGCAGTTCTTC
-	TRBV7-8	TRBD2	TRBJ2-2	CASRLGTSGGAGELFF	TGTGCCAGCCGATTGGGGACTAGCGGGGGAGCCGGGGAGCTGTTTTTT
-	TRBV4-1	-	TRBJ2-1	CASSQESGWAGAYNEQFF	TGCGCCAGCAGCCAAGAATCGGGCTGGGCGGGGGCTTACAATGAGCAGTTCTTC
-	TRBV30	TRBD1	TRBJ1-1	CAWSVWDRGEGTEAFF	TGTGCCTGGAGTGTCTGGGACAGGGGAGAAGGAACTGAAGCTTTCTTT
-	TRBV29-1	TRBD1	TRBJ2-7	CSVERDSLSFF	TGCAGCGTTGAACGGGACAGTTTATCCTTCTTC
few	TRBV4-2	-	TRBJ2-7	CASSQDSANQYF	TGTGCCAGCAGCCAAGATTCCGCGAATCAGTACTTC
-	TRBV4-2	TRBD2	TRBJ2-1	CASSPSTSGGNNEQFF	TGTGCCAGCAGCCCATCAACTAGCGGGGGTAACAATGAGCAGTTCTTC
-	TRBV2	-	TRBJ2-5	CASKKQGETQYF	TGTGCCAGCAAGAAGCAGGGAGAGACCCAGTACTTC
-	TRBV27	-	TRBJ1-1	CASSLTGNTEAFF	TGTGCCAGCAGTTTGACAGGGAACACTGAAGCTTTCTTT
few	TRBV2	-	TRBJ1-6	CASSAGFGPSPLHF	TGTGCCAGCAGTGCAGGGTTTGGTCCTTCACCCCTCCACTTT
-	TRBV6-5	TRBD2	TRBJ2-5	CASRRTSGGGKTQYF	TGTGCCAGCAGACGGACTAGCGGGGGGGGGAAGACCCAGTACTTC
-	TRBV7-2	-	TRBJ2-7	CASSKEVPYEQYF	TGTGCCAGCAGTAAAGAGGTTCCCTACGAGCAGTACTTC
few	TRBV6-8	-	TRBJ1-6	CASSSWYGRGLSLTLHF	TGTGCCAGCAGTTCTTGGTACGGCAGGGGTCTCTCGTTAACCCTCCACTTT
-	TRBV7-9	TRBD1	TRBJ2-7	CASSWGQGRTSEQYF	TGTGCCAGCAGCTGGGGACAGGGTAGAACCTCCGAGCAGTACTTC
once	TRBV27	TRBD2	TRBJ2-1	CASSLPGGGPNEQFF	TGTGCCAGCAGTTTACCTGGCGGGGGACCCAATGAGCAGTTCTTC
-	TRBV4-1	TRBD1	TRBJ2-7	CASSQETGGIKGEQYF	TGCGCCAGCAGCCAAGAGACAGGGGGTATAAAGGGGGAGCAGTACTTC
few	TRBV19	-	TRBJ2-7	CASRSGGSRDEQYF	TGTGCCAGTCGTTCCGGGGGATCCCGAGACGAGCAGTACTTC
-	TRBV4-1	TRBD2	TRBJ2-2	CASSQRRLGLAAGELFF	TGCGCCAGCAGCCAGCGTCGCCTGGGACTAGCAGCCGGGGAGCTGTTTTTT
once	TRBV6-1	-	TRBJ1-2	CASSEDGTLYGYTF	TGTGCCAGCAGTGAAGACGGGACTCTCTATGGCTACACCTTC
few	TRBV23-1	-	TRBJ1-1	CASSQFGAPTTGEAFF	TGCGCCAGCAGTCAATTTGGGGCACCAACTACTGGGGAAGCTTTCTTT
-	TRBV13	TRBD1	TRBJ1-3	CASSLATGVFGNTIYF	TGTGCCAGCAGCTTAGCAACAGGGGTATTTGGAAACACCATATATTTT
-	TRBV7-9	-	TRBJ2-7	CASSTHLVEQYF	TGTGCCAGCAGCACACACCTCGTGGAGCAGTACTTC
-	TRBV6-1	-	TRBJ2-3	CASREGTYTDTQYF	TGTGCCAGCAGGGAGGGGACCTACACAGATACGCAGTATTTT
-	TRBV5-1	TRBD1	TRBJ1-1	CASSPAGGTEAFF	TGCGCCAGCAGTCCCGCAGGGGGCACTGAAGCTTTCTTT
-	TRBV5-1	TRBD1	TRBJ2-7	CASSWGTGSYEQYF	TGCGCCAGCAGCTGGGGGACAGGTTCCTACGAGCAGTACTTC
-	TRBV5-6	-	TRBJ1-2	CASSLGPGGNYGYTF	TGTGCCAGCAGCTTGGGTCCGGGAGGTAACTATGGCTACACCTTC
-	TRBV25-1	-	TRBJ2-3	CASSEFRGTDTQYF	TGTGCCAGCAGTGAATTTCGGGGAACAGATACGCAGTATTTT
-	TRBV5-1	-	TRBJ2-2	CASSFRFRTDVNTGELFF	TGCGCCAGCAGCTTTCGTTTTCGGACAGATGTTAACACCGGGGAGCTGTTTTTT
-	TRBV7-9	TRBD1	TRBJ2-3	CASSLGQFSTDTQYF	TGTGCCAGCAGCTTGGGACAGTTCAGTACAGATACGCAGTATTTT